This T cell receptor beta chain was documented in a study of T cells after yellow fever vaccination. As for the study in general: It was SMART-Seq v4 Ultra Low Input that prepared the fractions with low cell numbers.

Each CDR3 protein gets one entry after TCRdb re-called the 5' RACE reads with MiXCR. This table holds some 100,000 distinct CDR3 sequences, 5.5% to 8% found once. This clonotype appeared a few times. The antigen is not known. Study outcomes and limitations: CD4 and CD8 compartments shared a small share of clonotypes, likely from convergent recombination.

The sequence derives from a man younger than 35 who received the YFV17D yellow fever vaccine. The sample in question was CD4+ T cells sorted from PBMCs, obtained about 49 days after the first yellow fever vaccination.

CDR3 in DNA: TGTGCCAGCAGCTCGCGGCCCCCCGGGACAGCCTTCTCTGGGGCCAACGTCCTGACTTTC. Amino acid sequence: CASSSRPPGTAFSGANVLTF. The chain has TRBV7-6 and TRBJ2-6, with 7 bases aligning to TRBD1. The CDR3 covers 20 residues. V lost 4 bases, J lost 0 bases, and 15 bases stayed unmatched. Germline loops: CDR1 SGHVS, CDR2 FNYEAQ.